Listed below are T cell receptor beta chains from one sample, sequenced in a study of immune heterogeneity within non-small cell lung tumors. One entry per CDR3 protein, called by TCRdb with MiXCR from the multiplex PCR reads. The sample lists some 15,000 distinct CDR3 sequences, more than 30% seen once, with 13% to 15% in the top ten. The specimen sequenced was lung tumor tissue. Receptors were obtained from a woman in her 50s with non-small cell lung cancer. CDR3s include the opening cysteine and the closing phenylalanine or tryptophan. The order of the fields is D gene, V gene, J gene, clone size, CDR3 DNA, CDR3 protein. A D gene is named only where the DNA matches it firmly. Clone size appears in some rows only: once, few, many, or a class for an expanded clone.

d_call: TRBD1
v_call: TRBV19
j_call: TRBJ2-5
clone_size: few
cdr3_nt: TGTGCCAGTAGTATACTGCGAGGACAGGGGGAAGAGACCCAGTACTTC
cdr3_aa: CASSILRGQGEETQYF

d_call: -
v_call: TRBV19
j_call: TRBJ2-3
clone_size: many
cdr3_nt: TGTGCCAGTAGTCGTGGCGGTAGCACAGATACGCAGTATTTT
cdr3_aa: CASSRGGSTDTQYF

d_call: -
v_call: TRBV7-8
j_call: TRBJ1-1
clone_size: many
cdr3_nt: TGTGCCAGCAGCTTAACGGGACAAGGGCTAGCCGGTGAAGCTTTCTTT
cdr3_aa: CASSLTGQGLAGEAFF

d_call: -
v_call: TRBV28
j_call: TRBJ1-2
clone_size: medium-sized
cdr3_nt: TGTGCCAGCAGTCCGGGGGCTTCAAGAGGCTACACCTTC
cdr3_aa: CASSPGASRGYTF

d_call: -
v_call: TRBV20-1
j_call: TRBJ1-1
clone_size: many
cdr3_nt: TGCAGTTTCGAAGGGGCTAACACTGAAGCTTTCTTT
cdr3_aa: CSFEGANTEAFF

d_call: -
v_call: TRBV20-1
j_call: TRBJ1-1
clone_size: -
cdr3_nt: TGCAGTGCTAGGAAACAGGGCCTCCACGAAGCTTTCTTT
cdr3_aa: CSARKQGLHEAFF

d_call: TRBD1
v_call: TRBV7-9
j_call: TRBJ2-1
clone_size: -
cdr3_nt: TGTGCCACCGGACAGGGTGATGAGAAGTCCTTC
cdr3_aa: CATGQGDEKSF

d_call: -
v_call: TRBV20-1
j_call: TRBJ2-5
clone_size: few
cdr3_nt: TGCAGTGCAGCCCGGGGGACTCAAGAGACCCAGTACTTC
cdr3_aa: CSAARGTQETQYF

d_call: -
v_call: TRBV20-1
j_call: TRBJ2-1
clone_size: -
cdr3_nt: TGCAGTGCTCGTGGGTCCAATGAGCAGTTCTTC
cdr3_aa: CSARGSNEQFF

d_call: -
v_call: TRBV10-3
j_call: TRBJ1-5
clone_size: many
cdr3_nt: TGTGCCATCAGTGAGTCTCGGGGAAATAGCAATCAGCCCCAGCATTTT
cdr3_aa: CAISESRGNSNQPQHF

d_call: TRBD1
v_call: TRBV3-1
j_call: TRBJ1-2
clone_size: many
cdr3_nt: TGTGCCAGCAGCCAAGATGGCAGGGGGGGCCGGGGGGTATCCTATGGCTACACCTTC
cdr3_aa: CASSQDGRGGRGVSYGYTF

d_call: -
v_call: TRBV11-2
j_call: TRBJ2-2
clone_size: many
cdr3_nt: TGTGCCAGCAGCTTAATTCTACCCGGGGCGGCCGGGGAGCTGTTTTTT
cdr3_aa: CASSLILPGAAGELFF

d_call: -
v_call: TRBV10-1
j_call: TRBJ1-4
clone_size: many
cdr3_nt: TGCGCCAGCAGTGGATTCGACCCCGAAAAACTGTTTTTT
cdr3_aa: CASSGFDPEKLFF

d_call: -
v_call: TRBV7-2
j_call: TRBJ2-7
clone_size: few
cdr3_nt: TGTGCCAGCAGCTTATTGCCAGGCGGGGCTTCCGAGCAGTACTTC
cdr3_aa: CASSLLPGGASEQYF

d_call: -
v_call: TRBV11-3
j_call: TRBJ2-1
clone_size: many
cdr3_nt: TGTGCCAGCAGCCTCACCGCGGCGAATGAGCAGTTCTTC
cdr3_aa: CASSLTAANEQFF

d_call: -
v_call: TRBV19
j_call: TRBJ2-5
clone_size: many
cdr3_nt: TGTGCCAGTAGTTCTCACAGTGTGGAGACCCAGTACTTC
cdr3_aa: CASSSHSVETQYF

d_call: TRBD1
v_call: TRBV30
j_call: TRBJ1-1
clone_size: -
cdr3_nt: TGTGCCTGGAGCCCGGACAGGGGGGTTACTGAAGCTTTCTTT
cdr3_aa: CAWSPDRGVTEAFF

d_call: TRBD1
v_call: TRBV9
j_call: TRBJ1-3
clone_size: many
cdr3_nt: TGTGCCAGCAGCGATTTACAGGGGAAGGGAAACACCATATATTTT
cdr3_aa: CASSDLQGKGNTIYF

d_call: TRBD1
v_call: TRBV11-3
j_call: TRBJ1-5
clone_size: many
cdr3_nt: TGTGCCACCACGCTACTGACAGGGCGGCACAATCAGCCCCAGCATTTT
cdr3_aa: CATTLLTGRHNQPQHF

d_call: -
v_call: TRBV28
j_call: TRBJ1-6
clone_size: once
cdr3_nt: TGTGCCAGCAGCACCGGGGACATTAAAAATTCACCCCTCCACTTT
cdr3_aa: CASSTGDIKNSPLHF

d_call: -
v_call: TRBV29-1
j_call: TRBJ2-2
clone_size: -
cdr3_nt: TGCAGCGTTGAGGGTCAGGGTTTGGCCGGGGAGCTGTTTTTT
cdr3_aa: CSVEGQGLAGELFF

d_call: -
v_call: TRBV2
j_call: TRBJ1-2
clone_size: -
cdr3_nt: TGTGCCAGCGTTGGGACGGGACTTAACTATGGCTACACCTTC
cdr3_aa: CASVGTGLNYGYTF